Shown below are 32 T cell receptor beta chains from a single sample sequenced in a study of identical twins. MiXCR was run by TCRdb on the 5' RACE reads, yielding one entry per CDR3 protein. The sample yields about 530,000 distinct CDR3 sequences, approximately 20% seen once. The sample also formed part of further work on yellow fever vaccine responses in identical twins.

The sample taken for sequencing was CD4+ T cells sorted from blood. These receptors were taken from a woman younger than 30 in good health.

V usage is TRBV5-6 and J usage is TRBJ1-4; TRBD1 aligns across 10 bases. The germline V gene encodes CDR1 SGHDT and CDR2 YYEEEE. Unmatched junction bases numbered 0, after V lost 3 bases and J lost 7 bases. The CDR3 totals 13 residues. CDR3 coding DNA: TGTGCCAGCAGCTGGGACAGGGGTGAAAAACTGTTTTTT. This gives the protein CASSWDRGEKLFF. Supplemented by reference TRBV5-6 and TRBJ1-4, the full variable domain reads DAGVTQSPTHLIKTRGQQVTLRCSPKSGHDTVSWYQQALGQGPQFIFQYYEEEERQRGNFPDRFSGHQFPNYSSELNVNALLLGDSALYLCASSWDRGEKLFFGSGTQLSVL.

This clonotype was seen a handful of times. The V call is TRBV12-3 or TRBV12-4, the J call TRBJ2-2; TRBD1 agrees at 8 bases. The CDR3 length is 14 residues. With V trimmed by 5 bases and J by 5 bases, 4 bases remained unmatched. DNA for the CDR3: TGTGCCAGCAGTGGGCAGGGGGCAACCGGGGAGCTGTTTTTT. Translating it yields CASSGQGATGELFF.

CDR3 protein: CASNAGGPTGELFF. The DNA of the CDR3 is TGTGCCAGCAACGCGGGAGGCCCCACCGGGGAGCTGTTTTTT. This chain links TRBV12-3 or TRBV12-4 with TRBJ2-2, with TRBD2 identical over 8 bases. There are 14 residues in the CDR3. The V segment lost 7 bases and the J segment 4 bases; nucleotides outside the gene matches: 5.

This clonotype was observed a handful of times. The chain recombines TRBV10-3 with TRBJ1-3; the D is unclear. Trimming shortened V by 3 bases and J by 1 base, and 10 bases separated the two germline ends. This CDR3 is 15 amino acids long. The germline V gene has CDR1 ENHRY and CDR2 SYGVKD. The DNA of the CDR3 is TGTGCCATCAGTGATATAGAGAAATCTGGAAACACCATATATTTT. Protein product: CAISDIEKSGNTIYF.

V usage is TRBV20-1 and J usage is TRBJ2-3, with TRBD2 matching over 11 bases. The V gene's germline CDR1 is DFQATT and CDR2 SNEGSKA (reference sequence). The CDR3 has 14 residues. Trimming at V came to 6 bases and at J to 3 bases, leaving 5 bases not matched to a gene. CDR3 nucleotides: TGCAGTGCCTGGACTAGCGGGCTGACAGATACGCAGTATTTT. Its translation is CSAWTSGLTDTQYF.

Ten or more counts support this clonotype. The V gene is TRBV7-6, the J gene TRBJ1-1, with D perhaps TRBD1 (6 bases). V was trimmed by 1 base and J by 0 bases, leaving 12 bases between them. The CDR3 length is 16 residues. In germline, CDR1 is SGHVS, CDR2 FNYEAQ. The CDR3 region is CASSLGGRGLNTEAFF. The DNA for the CDR3 is TGTGCCAGCAGCTTAGGGGGCAGGGGATTGAACACTGAAGCTTTCTTT.

This chain connects TRBV12-3 or TRBV12-4 to TRBJ2-5; tentatively, D is TRBD2 (5 bases). CDR3 length: 14 residues. Trimming shortened V by 6 bases and J by 7 bases, and 18 bases separated the two germline ends. Here the CDR3 reads CASRSDSQLRTQYF. CDR3 DNA: TGTGCCAGCAGATCGGACTCACAGCTGCGGACCCAGTACTTC.

V gene TRBV11-1 combines with J gene TRBJ2-1; 8 bases map to TRBD2. The CDR3 runs to 18 residues. The V gene end was trimmed by 2 bases and the J gene end by 6 bases; junction bases not matched to a gene: 15. Germline V gene sequence: CDR1 SGHAT, CDR2 FQDESV (reference sequence). CDR3 coding DNA: TGTGCCAGCAGCTTATTTCGCCTCAGCGGGAGAAACTTCAATGAGCAGTTCTTC. Translating gives CASSLFRLSGRNFNEQFF.

The chain recombines TRBV7-2 with TRBJ2-1; the match to TRBD2 covers 8 bases. The junction had 6 bases not matched to a gene; V was cut back by 7 bases and J by 7 bases. Germline V gene sequence: CDR1 SGHTA, CDR2 FQGNSA. The CDR3 consists of 13 residues. Here the CDR3 reads CASTERGRNEQFF. The CDR3 nucleotides are TGTGCCAGCACCGAGCGGGGGAGGAATGAGCAGTTCTTC. Based on the CDR3 plus reference TRBV7-2 and TRBJ2-1, the full variable domain is GAGVSQSPSNKVTEKGKDVELRCDPISGHTALYWYRQSLGQGLEFLIYFQGNSAPDKSGLPSDRFSAERTGGSVSTLTIQRTQQEDSAVYLCASTERGRNEQFFGPGTRLTVL.

This clonotype was seen a handful of times. The chain recombines TRBV6-5 with TRBJ2-1, with D tentatively TRBD1 (5 bases). This CDR3 comprises 16 residues. CDR1 MNHEY and CDR2 SVGAGI come from the germline V gene. Trimming removed 3 bases at V and 5 bases at J, with 17 bases between. Here the CDR3 DNA reads TGTGCCAGCAGTTATCGCTGGCAGGGCACCCACAATGAGCAGTTCTTC. Translating it yields CASSYRWQGTHNEQFF.

The chain links TRBV6-1 to TRBJ2-1; 12 nucleotides align to TRBD2. CDR3 length: 15 amino acids. Germline V gene data show CDR1 as MNHNS and CDR2 as SASEGT. After removal of 5 bases from V and 8 bases from J, the junction contained 7 bases not matched to a gene. The CDR3 spells CASSPGLAGLDEQFF. The DNA for the CDR3 is TGTGCCAGCAGTCCGGGACTAGCGGGTCTAGATGAGCAGTTCTTC.

For the CDR3, the DNA is TGTGCCAGCAGTTTAATCGCAGGGGGCACTGAAGCTTTCTTT. Amino acids: CASSLIAGGTEAFF. The rearrangement uses TRBV12-3 or TRBV12-4 and TRBJ1-1, with 7 bases lining up with TRBD1. V was clipped by 2 bases and J by 4 bases; unmatched bases: 4. The CDR3 sequence is 14 residues long.

This clonotype was recorded a few times. One junction end disagrees with the germline gene, perhaps due to a read error. The V call is TRBV9, the J call TRBJ2-7; the D gene is possibly TRBD1 (6 bases). Germline V gene data show CDR1 as SGDLS and CDR2 as YYNGEE. This CDR3 contains 12 residues. For the CDR3, the DNA is TGTGCCAGCAGCGCCCGACAGAACGGGACACCTTTC. Translation: CASSARQNGTPF.

This clonotype was seen more than once but under ten times. This chain uses TRBV14 with TRBJ2-2; no reliable D call. The length of the CDR3 is 16 residues. CDR1 is SGHDN and CDR2 is FVKESK in the germline V gene. Trimming took 3 bases from V and 8 from J, leaving 19 bases between them. CDR3 loop: CASSQSSTLRPGELFF. The CDR3 bases are TGTGCCAGCAGCCAGAGCTCCACGCTCCGCCCTGGGGAGCTGTTTTTT.

This clonotype has only one observation. The rearrangement uses TRBV29-1 and TRBJ2-5, with TRBD2 identical over 11 bases. Per the germline V gene, CDR1 is SQVTM and CDR2 is ANQGSEA. V lost 3 bases and J lost 5; bases outside the gene matches: 8. The CDR3 covers 15 residues. For the CDR3, the DNA is TGCAGCGTTGAGTATAGCGGGAGGGCCTCGGAGACCCAGTACTTC. It translates to CSVEYSGRASETQYF.

The chain uses TRBV28 and TRBJ2-1; 7 nucleotides line up with TRBD1. With V trimmed by 3 bases and J by 0 bases, 5 bases remained unmatched. This CDR3 contains 16 residues. CDR1 MDHEN and CDR2 SYDVKM come from the germline V gene. In DNA form, the CDR3 reads TGTGCCAGCAGTTTGTTTTGGGACAGCTCCTACAATGAGCAGTTCTTC. It is translated as CASSLFWDSSYNEQFF. The full variable domain, with the rest looked up from reference TRBV28 and TRBJ2-1, is DVKVTQSSRYLVKRTGEKVFLECVQDMDHENMFWYRQDPGLGLRLIYFSYDVKMKEKGDIPEGYSVSREKKERFSLILESASTNQTSMYLCASSLFWDSSYNEQFFGPGTRLTVL.

This clonotype was recorded a few times. This chain joins TRBV12-3 or TRBV12-4 and TRBJ2-1; possible D gene TRBD1, 6 bases. The CDR3 loop spans 15 amino acids. The V end lost 6 bases, the J end lost 4 bases, and 16 bases lay between the germline ends. The DNA of the CDR3 is TGTGCCAGCAGCCCAACAGGGTTAGGATACAATGAGCAGTTCTTC. Its protein is CASSPTGLGYNEQFF.

This clonotype was found a few times. The chain is built from TRBV5-8 and TRBJ2-7, with TRBD2 matching over 16 bases. Per the germline V gene, CDR1 is SGHTS and CDR2 is YDEGEE. The CDR3 is made up of 17 amino acids. The V segment lost 4 bases and the J segment 4 bases; nucleotides outside the gene matches: 8. DNA for the CDR3: TGTGCCAGCAGCCCAGAGGGACTAGCGGGAGGGAGTTACGAGCAGTACTTC. Translation gives CASSPEGLAGGSYEQYF.

The table lists this clonotype with a few counts. This chain uses TRBV28 with TRBJ1-1; TRBD1 agrees at 7 bases. The length of the CDR3 is 14 residues. The germline CDR1 and CDR2 sequences are MDHEN and SYDVKM. V lost 2 bases, J lost 10 bases, and 10 bases stayed unmatched. In DNA form, the CDR3 reads TGTGCCAGCAGTTTACTTGTGACAGGGTGGGGAGCTTTCTTT. It specifies CASSLLVTGWGAFF.

This clonotype has a count of ten or more. This chain links TRBV20-1 with TRBJ1-5, with D unclear. From germline, CDR1 is DFQATT and CDR2 SNEGSKA (reference sequence). CDR3 length: 14 amino acids. Between the trimmed V and J ends, which lost 1 base and 1 base, there was a span of 8 bases. CDR3 in amino acids: CSARVGGSNQPQHF. Here the CDR3 DNA reads TGCAGTGCTAGAGTGGGAGGGAGCAATCAGCCCCAGCATTTT.

The rearrangement links TRBV3-1 to TRBJ2-6, with D unresolved. V was clipped by 3 bases and J by 0 bases, with 6 bases between them. Germline V gives CDR1 LGHDT, CDR2 YNNKEL (reference sequence). The CDR3 has 15 residues. The CDR3 DNA reads TGTGCCAGCAGCCAGGACCACTCTGGGGCCAACGTCCTGACTTTC. This codes for CASSQDHSGANVLTF.

The V and J genes are TRBV4-1 and TRBJ2-5; 12 nucleotides agree with TRBD2. V lost 4 bases, J lost 1 base, and 4 bases stayed unmatched. In germline, CDR1 is MGHRA, CDR2 YSYEKL. The CDR3 sequence is 16 residues long. CDR3 in amino acids: CASSRTSGGPQETQYF. The DNA for the CDR3 is TGCGCCAGCAGCCGTACTAGCGGGGGGCCCCAAGAGACCCAGTACTTC.

Only one count was recorded for this clonotype. CDR3 sequence: CASSQSTVQYF. CDR3 coding DNA: TGTGCCAGCAGCCAGTCGACGGTGCAGTACTTC. The genes are TRBV7-2 and TRBJ2-7; no clear D. The CDR3 sequence is 11 residues long. Trimming took off 5 bases at V and 9 bases at J, with 11 bases between the two ends. Germline CDR1 reads SGHTA; CDR2 reads FQGNSA. Together with reference TRBV7-2 and TRBJ2-7, the CDR3 gives the full variable domain: GAGVSQSPSNKVTEKGKDVELRCDPISGHTALYWYRQSLGQGLEFLIYFQGNSAPDKSGLPSDRFSAERTGGSVSTLTIQRTQQEDSAVYLCASSQSTVQYFGPGTRLTVT.

The chain couples TRBV11-2 to TRBJ2-2; 8 nucleotides align to TRBD1. Germline V CDR1 and CDR2: SGHAT, FQNNGV. Trimming cost V 4 bases and J 5 bases; bases outside gene matches: 6. The CDR3 spans 15 residues. The CDR3 bases are TGTGCCAGCAGCTCCCAGACAGGGGTGACCGGGGAGCTGTTTTTT. Its translation is CASSSQTGVTGELFF.

The genes are TRBV4-2 and TRBJ1-2; D is unclear. V lost 0 bases and J 5 bases, leaving 10 bases between the germline ends. Germline CDR1 LGHNA, CDR2 YNFKEQ. This CDR3 is built from 14 residues. In DNA, the CDR3 is TGTGCCAGCAGCCAAGATAAGGCGGGATATGGCTACACCTTC. Residues: CASSQDKAGYGYTF.

The gene calls are TRBV9 and TRBJ2-1, with D possibly matching TRBD2 (5 bases). V was trimmed by 2 bases and J by 2 bases, leaving 11 bases between them. Germline-derived CDR1 and CDR2 are SGDLS and YYNGEE. This CDR3 is built from 15 residues. In DNA form, the CDR3 reads TGTGCCAGCAGCGTGCGGCTCGGGGCCTACAATGAGCAGTTCTTC. Translation: CASSVRLGAYNEQFF.

The sample holds a few counts of this clonotype. This sequence joins TRBV12-3 or TRBV12-4 and TRBJ2-1; 7 bases agree with TRBD2. V shed 9 bases, J shed 6 bases, and the junction held 5 bases outside the gene matches. The CDR3 has 12 residues. The CDR3 spells CASYPGGNEQFF. CDR3 in DNA: TGTGCCAGTTATCCGGGGGGCAATGAGCAGTTCTTC.

This clonotype was recorded a few times. The V and J genes are TRBV6-1 and TRBJ2-3; weak D call: TRBD1 (5 bases). The CDR3 runs 13 residues. From germline, CDR1 is MNHNS and CDR2 SASEGT. Trimming cost V 8 bases and J 3 bases, with 12 bases left between them. The CDR3, as DNA: TGTGCCAGCCTCAAGCCAGGGACAGATACGCAGTATTTT. Amino acids: CASLKPGTDTQYF.

V is TRBV12-3 or TRBV12-4 and J is TRBJ2-5, with 10 bases matching TRBD1. The CDR3 has 15 amino acids. The V segment lost 3 bases and the J segment 7 bases; nucleotides outside the gene matches: 8. CDR3 loop: CASSFGQGVWGTQYF. CDR3 in DNA: TGTGCCAGCAGTTTCGGACAGGGGGTTTGGGGGACCCAGTACTTC.

V gene TRBV5-1 combines with J gene TRBJ2-1; maybe TRBD2 (6 bases). There are 15 residues in the CDR3. V shed 4 bases and J shed 4 bases, with 15 bases lying between them. Per germline, CDR1 SGHRS and CDR2 YFSETQ. As DNA, the CDR3 is TGCGCCAGCAGCCGGCGGAGGGAGGAATACAATGAGCAGTTCTTC. Protein: CASSRRREEYNEQFF.

This rearrangement joins TRBV24-1 to TRBJ1-2; TRBD1 matches 8 bases. The CDR3 is 16 amino acids. J was trimmed by 6 bases and V by 4 bases; bases with no gene match: 12. The germline V gene has CDR1 KGHDR and CDR2 SFDVKD. DNA for the CDR3: TGTGCCACCAGTGACCAAGGACAGGGAAATAGCAATGGCTACACCTTC. Its translation is CATSDQGQGNSNGYTF.

The chain combines TRBV15 with TRBJ2-3, with TRBD2 matching over 7 bases. Losses at the gene ends were 5 bases for V and 2 bases for J; bases not matched to a gene: 7. The germline CDR1 and CDR2 sequences are LNHNV and YYDKDF (reference sequence). The CDR3 contains 15 residues. This CDR3 reads CATSLGAGTTDTQYF. The CDR3 DNA reads as TGTGCCACCAGCCTCGGAGCGGGGACCACAGATACGCAGTATTTT.